One and the same sample provided the 17 T cell receptor beta chains below, sequenced in a study of blood T cells in healthy people across ages. Using a J-beta primer mix together with a sample-barcoded 5' primer, a second PCR was run for about 6 to 11 cycles. Each CDR3 protein is one row after TCRdb ran MiXCR on the 5' RACE reads. The sample consists of 550,000 to 750,000 distinct CDR3 sequences, more than 20% of them appearing once. Sequencing used blood. These receptors came from a man in his 70s in good health.

CDR3 sequence: CASSPGTSGYTGELFF. Written as DNA, the CDR3 is TGTGCCAGCAGCCCAGGGACTAGCGGTTACACCGGGGAGCTGTTTTTT. The rearrangement uses TRBV3-1 and TRBJ2-2; 11 positions agree with TRBD2. Trimming at V came to 4 bases and at J to 3 bases, leaving 4 bases not matched to a gene. CDR3 length equals 16 residues. CDR1 LGHDT and CDR2 YNNKEL come from the germline V gene (reference sequence).

The chain carries TRBV5-1 and TRBJ2-7; D gene uncertain. The CDR3 runs 14 residues. Germline-derived CDR1 and CDR2 are SGHRS and YFSETQ. V lost 0 bases to trimming and J lost 2 bases, with 9 bases between them. In DNA form, the CDR3 reads TGCGCCAGCAGCTTGGATAGTGCTACCTACGAGCAGTACTTC. It codes for CASSLDSATYEQYF.

This clonotype was seen a few times. The V call is TRBV28, the J call TRBJ2-1; 7 bases are shared with TRBD1. The CDR3 is 15 amino acids. Germline V CDR1 and CDR2: MDHEN, SYDVKM. J was trimmed by 4 bases and V by 6 bases; bases with no gene match: 9. The CDR3 region has the DNA TGTGCCAGCAGCCTAGTGGGACAGCCATACAATGAGCAGTTCTTC. It translates to CASSLVGQPYNEQFF.

Only a few counts were recorded for this clonotype. The chain uses TRBV5-1 and TRBJ2-1; TRBD2 matches 12 bases. Germline-derived CDR1 and CDR2 are SGHRS and YFSETQ. This CDR3 has 15 amino acids. J lost 8 bases, V lost 5 bases, and 8 bases had no gene match. CDR3 amino acids: CASRLTSGSIYEQFF. The CDR3 bases are TGCGCCAGCAGACTGACTAGCGGGAGTATCTATGAGCAGTTCTTC.

This clonotype was seen many times. The junction does not match germline at one end; this may be a read error. The CDR3 region is CASSFGQGTDTQYF. The CDR3 bases are TGCGCCAGCAGCTTCGGACAGGGGACAGATACGCAGTATTTT. This chain connects TRBV12-3 or TRBV12-4 to TRBJ2-3; 9 nucleotides line up with TRBD1. This CDR3 contains 14 residues.

This clonotype appeared a few times. V gene TRBV5-6 combines with J gene TRBJ2-5; weak D call: TRBD1 (6 bases). V was shortened by 4 bases and J by 5 bases, with 12 bases between the two germline ends. The germline gives CDR1 SGHDT, CDR2 YYEEEE. CDR3 length: 13 amino acids. Here the CDR3 DNA reads TGTGCCAGCAGCACAGGGACGTCGGAGACCCAGTACTTC. It specifies CASSTGTSETQYF.

The J gene is TRBJ2-7, the V gene TRBV28; 7 nucleotides match TRBD1. Germline V gene sequence: CDR1 MDHEN, CDR2 SYDVKM. The CDR3 runs to 14 residues. V lost 6 bases and J lost 8; bases outside the gene matches: 13. This CDR3 is CASRIRDSPYKQYF. The CDR3 coding sequence is TGTGCCAGCAGAATTAGGGACAGCCCCTATAAGCAGTACTTC.

This clonotype has at least ten counts. This rearrangement joins TRBV5-6 to TRBJ2-7; the D gene is possibly TRBD2 (5 bases). The CDR3 contains 16 residues. V lost 0 bases to trimming and J lost 7 bases, with 20 bases between them. The V gene's germline CDR1 is SGHDT and CDR2 YYEEEE. CDR3 in amino acids: CASSLAIGIPLGEQYF. As DNA, the CDR3 is TGTGCCAGCAGCTTGGCGATCGGGATACCCTTGGGGGAGCAGTACTTC.

V is TRBV27 and J is TRBJ2-5; 8 bases match TRBD2. The tail of the sequence fits TRBJ2-7 better, so the J call may be wrong. Germline V gives CDR1 MNHEY, CDR2 SMNVEV (reference sequence). This CDR3 has 14 amino acids. CDR3 in amino acids: CASGIAGIPYEQYF. The CDR3 DNA follows: TGTGCCAGCGGAATAGCGGGGATTCCCTACGAGCAGTACTTC.

The CDR3 DNA reads TGCGCCAGCAGCGTACAGGGAAGGGAGGTCGGTAATGAAAAACTGTTTTTT. As protein: CASSVQGREVGNEKLFF. This chain connects TRBV4-1 to TRBJ1-4; D is perhaps TRBD1 (6 bases). V dropped 5 bases and J dropped 4 bases, with 20 bases sitting between them. The CDR3 contains 17 residues. CDR1 and CDR2 from the germline V gene are MGHRA and YSYEKL.

The CDR3, as DNA: TGCAGTGCTGAACCCAGGGGAGATTCCGATACGCAGTATTTT. This translates into CSAEPRGDSDTQYF. The chain recombines TRBV20-1 with TRBJ2-3, with D maybe TRBD1 (6 bases). Germline V gene data show CDR1 as DFQATT and CDR2 as SNEGSKA (reference sequence). The CDR3 sequence is 14 residues long. Trimming pared 5 bases from V and 6 bases from J, leaving 18 bases between.

The rearrangement uses TRBV2 and TRBJ2-5; TRBD2 might be the D (7 bases). The tail of the sequence fits TRBJ2-7 better, so the J call may be wrong. The germline gives CDR1 SNHLY, CDR2 FYNNEI. The CDR3 covers 15 residues. The CDR3 is CASSEGATIAGEQYF. As DNA, the CDR3 is TGTGCCAGCAGTGAGGGGGCAACTATAGCGGGCGAGCAGTACTTC.

There are a few counts of this clonotype. The chain recombines TRBV6-6 with TRBJ2-5, with D tentatively TRBD1 (6 bases). The CDR3 contains 14 residues. Deletions cut 8 bases from V and 4 bases from J, with 17 bases between. From germline, CDR1 is MNHNY and CDR2 SVGAGI (reference sequence). The CDR3 nucleotides read TGTGCCAGCTTGAGGGACACCGGTATAGAGACCCAGTACTTC. Translating gives CASLRDTGIETQYF.

V is TRBV7-8 and J is TRBJ2-4; 12 nucleotides match TRBD2. With V trimmed by 1 base and J by 1 base, 8 bases remained unmatched. Germline V gene lookup returns CDR1 SGHVS and CDR2 FQNEAQ. This CDR3 comprises 19 residues. For the CDR3, the DNA is TGTGCCAGCAGCTTAGTGGTGACTAGCGGGAGCTTGGCCAAAAACATTCAGTACTTC. This codes for CASSLVVTSGSLAKNIQYF.

The chain joins TRBV28 to TRBJ2-1, with D tentatively TRBD1 or TRBD2 (5 bases each). This CDR3 region has 14 residues. CDR1 MDHEN and CDR2 SYDVKM come from the germline V gene. Trimming removed 4 bases at V and 12 bases at J, with 19 bases between. The CDR3 protein is CASSSRGRIHRQFF. In nucleotides, the CDR3 is TGTGCCAGCAGTTCCCGGGGCCGAATACATCGGCAGTTCTTC. Looking up the rest from reference TRBV28 and TRBJ2-1 gives the full variable domain: DVKVTQSSRYLVKRTGEKVFLECVQDMDHENMFWYRQDPGLGLRLIYFSYDVKMKEKGDIPEGYSVSREKKERFSLILESASTNQTSMYLCASSSRGRIHRQFFGPGTRLTVL.

The chain is built from TRBV20-1 and TRBJ2-7; perhaps TRBD1 as D (6 bases). The CDR3 consists of 15 residues. V lost 0 bases to trimming and J lost 3 bases, with 15 bases between them. Germline-derived CDR1 and CDR2 are DFQATT and SNEGSKA (reference sequence). The CDR3 nucleotides read TGCAGTGCTAGAGATGAGGGGGTCCTTCACTACGAGCAGTACTTC. It is translated as CSARDEGVLHYEQYF.

The rearrangement uses TRBV6-1 and TRBJ2-1; no firm D call. The CDR3 spans 16 residues. The germline V and J ends were trimmed by 0 bases and 1 base, with 10 bases remaining between them. CDR1 is MNHNS, CDR2 SASEGT, per germline. The CDR3 DNA reads as TGTGCCAGCAGTGAAGCGATGGCGCCATCCTACAATGAGCAGTTCTTC. It yields the protein CASSEAMAPSYNEQFF.